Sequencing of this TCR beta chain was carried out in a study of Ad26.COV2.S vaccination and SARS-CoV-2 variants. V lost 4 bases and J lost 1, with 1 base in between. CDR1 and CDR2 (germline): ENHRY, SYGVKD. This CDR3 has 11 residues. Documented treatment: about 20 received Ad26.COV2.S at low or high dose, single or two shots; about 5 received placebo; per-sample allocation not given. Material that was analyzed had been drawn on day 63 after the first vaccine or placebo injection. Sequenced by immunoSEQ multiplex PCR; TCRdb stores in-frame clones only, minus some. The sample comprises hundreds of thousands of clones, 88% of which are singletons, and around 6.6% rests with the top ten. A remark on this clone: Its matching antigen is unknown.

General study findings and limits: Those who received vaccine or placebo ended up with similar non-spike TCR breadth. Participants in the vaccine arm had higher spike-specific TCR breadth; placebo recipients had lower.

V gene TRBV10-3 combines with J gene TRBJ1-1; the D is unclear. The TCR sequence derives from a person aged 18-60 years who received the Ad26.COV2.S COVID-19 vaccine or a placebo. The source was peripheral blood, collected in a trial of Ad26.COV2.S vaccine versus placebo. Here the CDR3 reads CAISGNTEAFF. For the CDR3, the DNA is TGTGCCATCAGTGGGAACACTGAAGCTTTCTTT.